This T cell receptor beta chain is from a study of cytomegalovirus exposure and HLA in healthy donors. In the study overall: The same platform was used for the 100 to 150 validation repertoires as for the approximately 720 first-cohort repertoires, as reported in a later analysis.

The table came from immunoSEQ multiplex PCR; TCRdb's copy has only in-frame clones and leaves some out. The table has approximately 50,000 clones, 88% seen once. This clone was observed a few times. The antigen remains unidentified. The CDR3 is 14 amino acids. Germline assignment: CDR1 MNHEY and CDR2 SVGAGI. With 1 base removed from V and 8 bases from J, the gap between germline ends came to 11 bases. Study observations and caveats: The study designated around 150 TCR beta chains cytomegalovirus-associated. With high specificity and sensitivity, the classifier reportedly diagnosed cytomegalovirus status.

Sequenced material: PBMCs. This chain connects TRBV6-5 to TRBJ2-2; unclear D gene. The TCR was taken from a woman in her 30s in good health and CMV-seronegative. CDR3 nucleotide sequence: TGTGCCAGCAGTTACTATCCCTCTCGGGGGGAGCTGTTTTTT. Encoded protein: CASSYYPSRGELFF.